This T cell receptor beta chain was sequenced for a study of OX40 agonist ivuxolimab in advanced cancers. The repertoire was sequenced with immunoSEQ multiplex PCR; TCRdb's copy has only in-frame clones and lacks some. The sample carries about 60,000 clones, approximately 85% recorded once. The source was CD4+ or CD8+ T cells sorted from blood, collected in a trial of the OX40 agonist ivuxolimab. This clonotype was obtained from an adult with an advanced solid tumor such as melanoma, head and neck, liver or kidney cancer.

Written as DNA, the CDR3 is TGTGCCAGCAGCCCCGGCCAAGAGACCCAGTACTTC. It encodes CASSPGQETQYF. V gene TRBV7-9 combines with J gene TRBJ2-5; no clear D. Germline V CDR1 and CDR2: SEHNR, FQNEAQ (reference sequence). V was pared by 5 bases and J by 1 base, with 5 bases between. CDR3 length: 12 residues.